This T cell receptor beta chain comes out of a study of T cells after yellow fever vaccination. Germline CDR1 and CDR2: SGHRS and YFSETQ. The CDR3 is 18 residues long. V shed 6 bases, J shed 5 bases, and the junction held 20 bases outside the gene matches. TCRdb independently ran MiXCR on the 5' RACE reads; one entry per CDR3 protein. The sample lists over 25,000 distinct CDR3 sequences, more than 9% occurring once. This clonotype has just a few counts. This clonotype was obtained from a young man who received the YFV17D yellow fever vaccine. The chain joins TRBV5-1 to TRBJ2-5; 9 bases are a match to TRBD2. The source was PBMCs, either bulk or a sorted T-cell subset (CD4+, CD8+, memory, or dextramer-sorted; not recorded which), collected roughly 14 days after the first yellow fever vaccination. The CDR3 loop reads CASTPIGLAGPQGETQYF. CDR3 nucleotides: TGCGCCAGCACCCCGATCGGGCTAGCGGGGCCCCAGGGGGAGACCCAGTACTTC. The full variable domain, rest sourced from reference TRBV5-1 and TRBJ2-5, is KAGVTQTPRYLIKTRGQQVTLSCSPISGHRSVSWYQQTPGQGLQFLFEYFSETQRNKGNFPGRFSGRQFSNSRSEMNVSTLELGDSALYLCASTPIGLAGPQGETQYFGPGTRLLVL.